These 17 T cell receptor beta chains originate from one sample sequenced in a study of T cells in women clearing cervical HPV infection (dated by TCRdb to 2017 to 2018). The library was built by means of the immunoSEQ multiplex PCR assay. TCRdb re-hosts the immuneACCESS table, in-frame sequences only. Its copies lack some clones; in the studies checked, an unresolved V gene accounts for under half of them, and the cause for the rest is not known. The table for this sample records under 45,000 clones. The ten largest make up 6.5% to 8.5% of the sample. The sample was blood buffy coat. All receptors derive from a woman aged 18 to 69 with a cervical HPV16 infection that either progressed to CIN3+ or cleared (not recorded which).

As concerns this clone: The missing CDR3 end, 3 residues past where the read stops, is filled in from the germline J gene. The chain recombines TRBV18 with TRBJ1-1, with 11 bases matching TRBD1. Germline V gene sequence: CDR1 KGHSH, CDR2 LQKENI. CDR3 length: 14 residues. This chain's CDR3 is CASSPRTGGNEAFF. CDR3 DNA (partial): TGTGCCAGCTCACCCCGGACAGGGGGCAACGAG.

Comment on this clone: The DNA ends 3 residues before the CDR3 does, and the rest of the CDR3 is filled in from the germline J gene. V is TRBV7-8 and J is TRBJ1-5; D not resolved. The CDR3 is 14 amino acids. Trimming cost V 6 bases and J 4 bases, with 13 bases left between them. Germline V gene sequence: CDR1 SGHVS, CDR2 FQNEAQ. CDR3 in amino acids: CASREAGKNQPQHF. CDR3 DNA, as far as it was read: TGTGCCAGCAGGGAAGCGGGAAAGAATCAGCCC.

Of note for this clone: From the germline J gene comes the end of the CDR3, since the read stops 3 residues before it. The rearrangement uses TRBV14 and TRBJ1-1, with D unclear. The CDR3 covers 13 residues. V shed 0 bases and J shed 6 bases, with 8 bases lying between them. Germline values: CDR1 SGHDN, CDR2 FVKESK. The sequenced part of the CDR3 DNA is TGTGCCAGCAGCCAAGATCCTAGGTCTGAA. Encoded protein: CASSQDPRSE. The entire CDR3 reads CASSQDPRSEAFF.

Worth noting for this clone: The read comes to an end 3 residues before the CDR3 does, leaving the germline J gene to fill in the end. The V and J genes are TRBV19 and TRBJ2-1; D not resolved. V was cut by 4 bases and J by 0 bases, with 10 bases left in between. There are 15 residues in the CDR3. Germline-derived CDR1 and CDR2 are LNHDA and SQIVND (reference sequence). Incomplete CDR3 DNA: TGTGCCAGTAGTACAGAAGGCAGCTCCTACAATGAG. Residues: CASSTEGSSYNE. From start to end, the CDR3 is CASSTEGSSYNEQFF.

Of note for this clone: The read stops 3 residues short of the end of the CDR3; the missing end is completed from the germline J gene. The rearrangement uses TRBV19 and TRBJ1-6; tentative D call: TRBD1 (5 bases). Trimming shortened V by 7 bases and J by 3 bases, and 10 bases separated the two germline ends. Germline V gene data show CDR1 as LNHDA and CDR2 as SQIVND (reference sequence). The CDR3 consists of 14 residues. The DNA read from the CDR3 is TGTGCCAGTACGGGACTAGGCTATAATTCACCC. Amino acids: CASTGLGYNSP. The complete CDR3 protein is CASTGLGYNSPLHF.

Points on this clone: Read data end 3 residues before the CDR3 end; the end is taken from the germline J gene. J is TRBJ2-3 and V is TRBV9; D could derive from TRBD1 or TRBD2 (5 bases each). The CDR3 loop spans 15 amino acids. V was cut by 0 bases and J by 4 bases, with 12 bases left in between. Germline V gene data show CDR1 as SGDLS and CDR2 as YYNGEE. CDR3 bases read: TGTGCCAGCAGCGTAGGTAGAGGGGAATCAGATACG. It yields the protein CASSVGRGESDT. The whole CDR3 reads CASSVGRGESDTQYF.

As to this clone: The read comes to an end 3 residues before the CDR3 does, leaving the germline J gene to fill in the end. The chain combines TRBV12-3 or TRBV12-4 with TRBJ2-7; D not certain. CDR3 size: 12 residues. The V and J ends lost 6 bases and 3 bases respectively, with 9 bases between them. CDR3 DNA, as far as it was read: TGTGCCAGCAGCTCACGGTACTACGAG. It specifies CASSSRYYE. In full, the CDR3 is CASSSRYYEQYF.

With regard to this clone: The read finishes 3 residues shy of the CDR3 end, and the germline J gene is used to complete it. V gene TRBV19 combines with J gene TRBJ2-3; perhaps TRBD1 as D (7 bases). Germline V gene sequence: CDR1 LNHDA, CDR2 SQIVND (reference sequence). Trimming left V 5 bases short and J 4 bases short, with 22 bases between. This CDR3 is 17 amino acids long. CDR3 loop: CASSPGSGGFRPDTQYF. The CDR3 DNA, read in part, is TGTGCCAGTAGTCCCGGTTCAGGGGGGTTCCGACCAGATACG.

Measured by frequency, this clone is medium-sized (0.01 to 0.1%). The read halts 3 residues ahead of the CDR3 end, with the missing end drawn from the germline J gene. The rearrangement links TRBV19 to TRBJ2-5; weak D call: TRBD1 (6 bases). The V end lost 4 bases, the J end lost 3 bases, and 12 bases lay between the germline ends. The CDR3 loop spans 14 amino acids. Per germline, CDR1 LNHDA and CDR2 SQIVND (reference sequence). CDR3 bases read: TGTGCCAGTAGTAACCCACAGGGAAAAGAGACC. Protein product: CASSNPQGKET. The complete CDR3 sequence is CASSNPQGKETQYF.

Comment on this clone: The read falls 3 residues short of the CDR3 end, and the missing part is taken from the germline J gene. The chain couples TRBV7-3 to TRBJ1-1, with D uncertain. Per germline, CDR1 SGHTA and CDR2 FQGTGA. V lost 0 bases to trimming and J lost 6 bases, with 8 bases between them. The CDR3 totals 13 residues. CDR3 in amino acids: CASSLTHGSEAFF. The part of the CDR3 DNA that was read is TGTGCCAGCAGCTTAACGCACGGGTCTGAA.

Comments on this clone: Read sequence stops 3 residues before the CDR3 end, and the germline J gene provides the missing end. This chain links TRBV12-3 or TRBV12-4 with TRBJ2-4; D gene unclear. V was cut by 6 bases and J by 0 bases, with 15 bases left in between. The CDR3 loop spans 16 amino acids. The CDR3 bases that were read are TGTGCCAGCAGCCTTGGCAGTTACCTAGCCAAAAACATT. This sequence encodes CASSLGSYLAKNI. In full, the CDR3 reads CASSLGSYLAKNIQYF.

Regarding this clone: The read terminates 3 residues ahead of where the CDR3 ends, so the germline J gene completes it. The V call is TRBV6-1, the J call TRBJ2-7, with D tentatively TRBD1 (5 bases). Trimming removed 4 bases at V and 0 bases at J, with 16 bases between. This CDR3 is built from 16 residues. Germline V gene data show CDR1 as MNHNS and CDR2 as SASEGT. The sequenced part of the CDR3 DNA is TGTGCCAGCAGTGTACTCTCACAGGTAAACTCCTACGAG. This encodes CASSVLSQVNSYE. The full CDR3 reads CASSVLSQVNSYEQYF.

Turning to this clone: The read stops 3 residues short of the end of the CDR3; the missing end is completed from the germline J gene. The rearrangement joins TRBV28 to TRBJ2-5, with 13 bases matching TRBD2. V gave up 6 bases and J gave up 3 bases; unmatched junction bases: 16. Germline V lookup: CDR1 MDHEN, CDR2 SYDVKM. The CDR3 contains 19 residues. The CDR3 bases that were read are TGTGCCAGCAGGCCCAGCTGGACTAGCGGGAGAAAGGGAAAAGAGACC. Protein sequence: CASRPSWTSGRKGKET. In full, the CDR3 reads CASRPSWTSGRKGKETQYF.

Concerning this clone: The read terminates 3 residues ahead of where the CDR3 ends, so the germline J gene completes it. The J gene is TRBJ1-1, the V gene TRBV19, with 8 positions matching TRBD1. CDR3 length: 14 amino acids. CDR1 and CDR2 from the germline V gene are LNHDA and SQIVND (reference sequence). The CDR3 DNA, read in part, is TGTGCCAGTAGTTCGGACAGGGCCATTTCAGAA. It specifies CASSSDRAISE. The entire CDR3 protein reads CASSSDRAISEAFF.

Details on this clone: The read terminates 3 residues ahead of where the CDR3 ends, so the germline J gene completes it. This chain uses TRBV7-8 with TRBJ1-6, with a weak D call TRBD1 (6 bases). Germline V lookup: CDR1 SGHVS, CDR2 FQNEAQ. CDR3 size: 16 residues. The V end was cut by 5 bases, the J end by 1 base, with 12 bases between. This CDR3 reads CASSRDIVSYNSPLHF. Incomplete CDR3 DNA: TGTGCCAGCAGCAGGGACATTGTTTCCTATAATTCACCC.

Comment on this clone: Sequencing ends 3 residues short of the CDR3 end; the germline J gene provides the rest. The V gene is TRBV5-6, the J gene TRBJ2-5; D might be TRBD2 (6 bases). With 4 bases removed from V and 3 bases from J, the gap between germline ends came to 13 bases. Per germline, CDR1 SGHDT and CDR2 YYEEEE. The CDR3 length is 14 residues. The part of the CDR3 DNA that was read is TGTGCCAGCAGCGTGGGACGGACTAAAGAGACC. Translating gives CASSVGRTKET. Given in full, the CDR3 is CASSVGRTKETQYF.

CDR3 DNA (partial): TGTGCCAGCAGCCAAGATACGAGCGGCTCCTACGAG. Protein: CASSQDTSGSYE. The CDR3 in full is CASSQDTSGSYEQYF. The chain couples TRBV4-2 to TRBJ2-7, with D possibly TRBD2 on 5 matching bases. The read stops 3 residues short of the end of the CDR3; the missing end is completed from the germline J gene. Germline-derived CDR1 and CDR2 are LGHNA and YNFKEQ. The CDR3 length is 15 residues. Trimming cost V 0 bases and J 0 bases, with 9 bases left between them.